This T cell receptor beta chain is from a study of blood T cell repertoires in COVID-19. Study overall: The origin of the acute and convalescent COVID-19 samples was the United States, Italy and Spain.

Assay used: immunoSEQ multiplex PCR; TCRdb lists only in-frame clones, some missing. The data show 84,000 or so clones, approximately 80% seen once. V was pared by 4 bases and J by 2 bases, with 16 bases between. CDR3 size: 17 residues. The germline V gene has CDR1 SGHRS and CDR2 YFSETQ. The source material was peripheral blood. The chain recombines TRBV5-1 with TRBJ2-6; weak D call: TRBD2 (5 bases). The source of this sequence is a man of 80 years or more with active or convalescent COVID-19. As DNA, the CDR3 is TGCGCCAGCAGCCCCGGAGCGGTCGCTCCTGGGGCCAACGTCCTGACTTTC. Protein sequence: CASSPGAVAPGANVLTF.